This T cell receptor (beta chain) was sequenced for a study of regulatory T cells in long-lasting Graves disease. Time point of the sample: newly diagnosed GD, antithyroid drugs for less than 3 months. Extracted RNA from PBMCs served as the source of the TCR library. Graves' disease diagnosis followed American Thyroid Association guidelines. iRepertoire HTBI primers and Arm-PCR of CDR3 regions built TCR beta libraries. TCRdb re-called the multiplex PCR reads with MiXCR, one entry per CDR3 protein. Here the sample spans roughly 530,000 distinct CDR3 sequences, 15% to 20% being singletons. This clonotype appeared a few times. Germline V lookup: CDR1 SGHRS, CDR2 YFSETQ. The germline V and J ends were trimmed by 4 bases and 8 bases, with 18 bases remaining between them. The CDR3 has 15 amino acids. The sample also formed part of further work on T cells in Graves' hyperthyroidism and ophthalmopathy.

The source is a middle-aged woman with Graves disease. The chain links TRBV5-1 to TRBJ1-4, with D perhaps matching TRBD1 (5 bases). Source: peripheral blood mononuclear cells (PBMCs), taken at new diagnosis, from a patient treated with antithyroid drugs. As DNA, the CDR3 is TGCGCCAGCAGCCCACTCTCCAGGGCGAACGAAAAACTGTTTTTT. This gives the protein CASSPLSRANEKLFF.